This TCR beta chain derives from a study of OX40 agonist ivuxolimab in advanced cancers. About the study as a whole: Ivuxolimab, which targeted the costimulatory receptor OX40 (CD134), was an agonistic, fully human IgG2 monoclonal antibody. Intravenous ivuxolimab was administered to patients every 2 weeks at six dose levels: 0.01, 0.1, 0.3, 1.5, 3 and 10 mg/kg. Among the approximately 54 dose-escalation patients, around 20 had hepatocellular carcinoma, about 15 melanoma, 9 renal cell carcinoma and 9 head and neck cancer. A male proportion of roughly 80% and a mean age of roughly 55 years, ranging from 23 to 79, were recorded for the dose-escalation cohort. Prior anti-PD-1, anti-PD-L1 or anti-CTLA-4 therapy was permitted, and checkpoint inhibitors had been received by about 36% of dose-escalation patients. Partial responses were achieved by three dose-escalation patients, of whom one had hepatocellular carcinoma and two had cutaneous melanoma. Peripheral TCRbeta sequencing aimed to test whether ivuxolimab altered TCR sequence diversity and caused clonal T-cell expansion. The paper describes the monotherapy dose-escalation part (N of about 47 patients) of the phase I trial of ivuxolimab.

Patients with a history of autoimmune disease or receiving systemic immunosuppression were excluded from the trial. In every dose cohort, peripheral blood was drawn for TCR sequencing at baseline, cycle 4 day 1, and cycle 7 day 1. The samples were drawn from a first-in-human, open-label, multicenter phase I dose-escalation trial of ivuxolimab. The trial enrolled adults with locally advanced or metastatic head and neck squamous cell, hepatocellular, melanoma or renal cell carcinoma. Before TCR sequencing, CD4+ T cells and CD8+ T cells were sorted from peripheral blood as separate populations. Genomic DNA was isolated from the sorted cells so that the TCRbeta CDR3 region could be sequenced. The immunoSEQ Assay was used for sequencing of TCRbeta CDR3 regions. Imported from immuneACCESS, the table was reduced by TCRdb to in-frame sequences with V and J called. These copies leave out some clones; in studies compared against another copy, an unresolved V gene accounts for under half, and the cause of the remainder is not known. This sample comprises tens of thousands of clones, approximately 85% of them detected only once. The ten largest clones add up to 2% to 2.5% of the sample.

At the junction V is shortened by 5 bases and J by 12 bases, with 14 bases in between. The germline V gene (reference sequence) gives CDR1 as LNHDA and CDR2 as SQIVND. CDR3 length: 12 amino acids, cysteine to phenylalanine. Only the CDR3 region is kept as DNA, spanning 36 bases read in frame from base 1. Results the study describes overall, beyond this receptor: On average, CD8+ T cells showed more expanded clones than CD4+ T cells after ivuxolimab. Low levels of normalized T-cell clonal expansion were also seen in some patients who did not respond. In the 0.1-3.0 mg/kg groups, partial responders were among the patients with the lowest normalized peripheral clonal expansion, particularly in CD8+ T cells. Which antigens the clonally expanded peripheral T cells were specific for was not determined. Clonal expansion of both CD4+ and CD8+ blood T cells was observed from baseline to week 6 at doses 0.1 to 3.0 mg/kg.

In the case of this clone: Which antigen it targets is not known. Base qualities are missing; no much larger clone stands one base away.

This receptor was obtained from an adult with an advanced solid tumor such as melanoma, head and neck, liver or kidney cancer. The sequences come from CD4+ or CD8+ T cells sorted from blood, collected in a trial of the OX40 agonist ivuxolimab. In this chain, TRBV19 is recombined with TRBJ2-1, and the D gene may be TRBD1, 5 bases matching. The sequence in DNA is TGTGCCAGTAGTTTACCCAGGGTAGCGCAGTTCTTC. Its coded protein is CASSLPRVAQFF.